Included here is one T cell receptor (beta chain) sequence, with context. Its antigen is as yet unknown. The sample is drawn from a study of shared clonotypes between healthy human individuals. General observations from the study: With few donors, the genetic and exposure-history diversity represented was limited.

The test was conducted at deep level. Repertoires were generated with immunoSEQ multiplex PCR, while TCRdb's copy carries only in-frame clones and drops some. Seen here are millions of clones, around nine tenths observed once, and the top ten hold around 0.14%. Trimming took off 6 bases at V and 9 bases at J, with 12 bases between the two ends. CDR3 length: 12 residues. Germline V lookup: CDR1 MNHEY, CDR2 SVGAGI. The chain couples TRBV6-5 to TRBJ1-5; D perhaps matches TRBD1 (5 bases). Sequencing was done on a sample of naive CD4+ T cells sorted from blood. Subset of the sample: CD45RA+ positively selected. The origin of this receptor is a man younger than 30 in good health. CDR3: CASSLQVTPQHF. The CDR3 DNA reads as TGTGCCAGCAGCCTACAGGTAACGCCCCAGCATTTT.